The 22 T cell receptor beta chains given below trace back to one sample, sequenced in a study of blood T cells in healthy people across ages. A sample-barcoded 5' primer and a J-beta primer mix were used in a second PCR of roughly 7 to 11 cycles. TCRdb passed the 5' RACE reads through MiXCR, listing each CDR3 protein once. The table includes about 750,000 distinct CDR3 sequences, about 53% detected once. Sequencing used blood. Every receptor here comes from an older man in good health.

The chain links TRBV4-1 to TRBJ1-4; D is uncertain. The germline CDR1 and CDR2 sequences are MGHRA and YSYEKL. The V end lost 1 base, the J end lost 0 bases, and 9 bases lay between the germline ends. CDR3 length equals 16 residues. CDR3 sequence reads: CASSQVGGPTNEKLFF. DNA for the CDR3: TGCGCCAGCAGCCAAGTAGGCGGCCCAACTAATGAAAAACTGTTTTTT.

This CDR3 reads CASSPRTSEVWDTQYF. The CDR3 coding sequence is TGTGCCAGCAGCCCGCGGACTAGCGAGGTGTGGGATACGCAGTATTTT. This chain joins TRBV7-6 and TRBJ2-3, with 9 bases aligning to TRBD2. V lost 5 bases and J lost 6; bases outside the gene matches: 12. The germline V gene has CDR1 SGHVS and CDR2 FNYEAQ. The CDR3 runs to 16 residues.

This rearrangement joins TRBV11-2 to TRBJ2-1, with 8 bases fitting TRBD2. CDR1 is SGHAT and CDR2 is FQNNGV in the germline V gene. Germline trimming cut 4 bases from V and 3 bases from J; bases unmatched to any gene: 5. This CDR3 spans 15 amino acids. DNA of the CDR3: TGTGCCAGCAGCTACGGGAGGGGAGTCTACAATGAGCAGTTCTTC. It is translated as CASSYGRGVYNEQFF.

The CDR3 loop reads CAISEWDRDEKLFF. In nucleotides, the CDR3 is TGTGCCATCAGTGAGTGGGACAGGGATGAAAAACTGTTTTTT. This rearrangement joins TRBV10-3 to TRBJ1-4; TRBD1 agrees at 9 bases. The CDR3 is 14 residues long. The junction had 0 bases not matched to a gene; V was cut back by 1 base and J by 6 bases. Germline CDR1 is ENHRY and CDR2 is SYGVKD.

This clonotype was counted only a few times. CDR3 residues: CSAGMASGLPLSSYNEQFF. CDR3 nucleotides: TGCAGCGCCGGAATGGCTAGCGGCCTTCCGCTGAGCTCCTACAATGAGCAGTTCTTC. The chain uses TRBV29-1 and TRBJ2-1; 7 nucleotides align to TRBD2. This CDR3 spans 19 amino acids. The V gene end was trimmed by 7 bases and the J gene end by 0 bases; junction bases not matched to a gene: 21. CDR1 SQVTM and CDR2 ANQGSEA come from the germline V gene.

The gene calls are TRBV5-1 and TRBJ1-1; D is ambiguous. V was clipped by 4 bases and J by 3 bases, with 10 bases between them. The germline gives CDR1 SGHRS, CDR2 YFSETQ. This CDR3 contains 13 residues. CDR3 sequence (DNA): TGCGCCAGCAGCAATGGAGGAGACACTGAAGCTTTCTTT. This codes for CASSNGGDTEAFF.

The chain recombines TRBV7-9 with TRBJ1-4, with D possibly being TRBD1 (5 bases). In germline, CDR1 is SEHNR, CDR2 FQNEAQ (reference sequence). The CDR3 extends over 15 amino acids. Trimming stripped 5 bases from V and 9 bases from J, with 19 bases between. The CDR3 spells CASSPSGPSLQKLFF. CDR3 bases: TGTGCCAGCAGCCCATCGGGACCCTCCCTTCAAAAACTGTTTTTT.

This chain joins TRBV24-1 and TRBJ2-4; 7 nucleotides line up with TRBD1. TRBJ2-7 matches the DNA end more closely, so the J call is doubtful. The germline V gene has CDR1 KGHDR and CDR2 SFDVKD. This CDR3 contains 15 residues. CDR3 bases: TGTGCCACCAGTGATCAGAGAGGGGGCAACTACGAGCAGTACTTC. Its protein is CATSDQRGGNYEQYF.

The chain is built from TRBV7-2 and TRBJ2-3, with D perhaps given as TRBD1 or TRBD2 (5 bases each). V was clipped by 5 bases and J by 1 base, with 16 bases between them. The CDR3 is 16 amino acids. Germline lookup yields CDR1 SGHTA and CDR2 FQGNSA. The CDR3, as DNA: TGTGCCAGCAGCGCCCGCCCTAGGGGAGGCACAGATACGCAGTATTTT. Translating gives CASSARPRGGTDTQYF.

The chain links TRBV24-1 to TRBJ2-1; perhaps TRBD1 as D (6 bases). Trimming took 6 bases from V and 8 from J, leaving 19 bases between them. This CDR3 has 15 amino acids. CDR1 is KGHDR and CDR2 is SFDVKD in the germline V gene. The DNA of the CDR3 is TGTGCCACCAGTCCGGAGGACAGTTTTGTGTATGAGCAGTTCTTC. It yields the protein CATSPEDSFVYEQFF.

This clonotype occurred a few times. The V gene is TRBV7-2, the J gene TRBJ2-7; maybe TRBD1 (6 bases). This CDR3 has 14 residues. Germline V gene lookup returns CDR1 SGHTA and CDR2 FQGNSA. V was trimmed by 6 bases and J by 1 base, leaving 13 bases between them. CDR3 residues: CASRAGVKSYEQYF. The DNA for the CDR3 is TGTGCCAGCAGAGCAGGGGTAAAATCCTACGAGCAGTACTTC.

This sequence joins TRBV12-3 or TRBV12-4 and TRBJ2-7; TRBD2 might be the D (6 bases). The DNA end favors TRBJ2-5, so the J call may be wrong. The CDR3 covers 15 residues. The CDR3 DNA follows: TGTGCCAGCAGACCTACTACTCGTGGGACTGCGACCCAGTACTTC. Its translation is CASRPTTRGTATQYF.

The CDR3 loop reads CATSDKPDGEQFF. The CDR3 DNA reads as TGTGCCACCAGTGATAAGCCCGATGGCGAGCAGTTCTTC. This chain connects TRBV24-1 to TRBJ2-1; no reliable D call. The V gene's germline CDR1 is KGHDR and CDR2 SFDVKD. The CDR3 is 13 amino acids. With 3 bases removed from V and 10 bases from J, the gap between germline ends came to 12 bases.

The chain carries TRBV20-1 and TRBJ2-1; 8 bases fit TRBD2. This CDR3 contains 15 residues. V gave up 1 base and J gave up 5 bases; unmatched junction bases: 7. Germline V CDR1 and CDR2: DFQATT, SNEGSKA (reference sequence). As DNA, the CDR3 is TGCAGTGCTAGAGTTCGGCCGGGAGGGCACAATGAGCAGTTCTTC. This encodes CSARVRPGGHNEQFF.

The chain recombines TRBV7-9 with TRBJ2-1; TRBD2 aligns across 14 bases. CDR1 is SEHNR and CDR2 is FQNEAQ in the germline V gene (reference sequence). J gave up 7 bases and V 3 bases, and 8 bases lay outside the gene matches. This CDR3 is built from 17 residues. CDR3 sequence (DNA): TGTGCCAGCAGCTTTAATCGGGGGACTAGCGGGAGTAATGAGCAGTTCTTC. Protein: CASSFNRGTSGSNEQFF. The variable domain in full, completed from reference TRBV7-9 and TRBJ2-1, reads DTGVSQNPRHKITKRGQNVTFRCDPISEHNRLYWYRQTLGQGPEFLTYFQNEAQLEKSRLLSDRFSAERPKGSFSTLEIQRTEQGDSAMYLCASSFNRGTSGSNEQFFGPGTRLTVL.

The chain uses TRBV5-1 and TRBJ2-7; the D call may be TRBD1 or TRBD2 (5 bases each). Germline CDR1 is SGHRS and CDR2 is YFSETQ. This CDR3 is 15 amino acids long. Trimming shortened V by 0 bases and J by 4 bases, and 14 bases separated the two germline ends. CDR3 sequence: CASSLGAGRVYEQYF. The DNA for the CDR3 is TGCGCCAGCAGCTTGGGTGCGGGCAGGGTTTACGAGCAGTACTTC.

V and J are TRBV5-1 and TRBJ2-1; 13 bases align to TRBD2. Looked up from germline, CDR1 is SGHRS and CDR2 is YFSETQ. The CDR3 consists of 16 residues. V lost 4 bases, J lost 2 bases, and 3 bases stayed unmatched. CDR3 loop: CASSTGTSGTYNEQFF. CDR3 coding DNA: TGCGCCAGCAGCACCGGGACTAGCGGGACCTACAATGAGCAGTTCTTC.

The chain uses TRBV30 and TRBJ2-1; tentatively, D is TRBD2 (6 bases). Germline V gives CDR1 GTSNPN, CDR2 SVGIG (reference sequence). Trimming took off 1 base at V and 0 bases at J, with 7 bases between the two ends. There are 14 residues in the CDR3. For the CDR3, the DNA is TGTGCCTGGAGTGACGGGAGCTCCTACAATGAGCAGTTCTTC. This encodes CAWSDGSSYNEQFF.

The chain carries TRBV6-1 and TRBJ2-4, with D perhaps being TRBD1 or TRBD2 (5 bases each). Judging by the DNA end, TRBJ2-7 fits better; the J call may be wrong. Germline V gene data show CDR1 as MNHNS and CDR2 as SASEGT. The CDR3 sequence is 13 residues long. The CDR3 coding sequence is TGTGCCAGCAGTGTGACAACGGGGCACGAGCAGTACTTC. This codes for CASSVTTGHEQYF.

The genes are TRBV12-3 or TRBV12-4 and TRBJ2-3, with 11 bases matching TRBD1. The junction had 14 bases not matched to a gene; V was cut back by 1 base and J by 14 bases. The CDR3 has 16 amino acids. The CDR3 bases are TGTGCCAGCAGTTTAGGGACAGGGGGCCAGCACAGAGACGCGTATTTT. Translation: CASSLGTGGQHRDAYF.

CDR3 coding DNA: TGCAGTGCACCTCGGGACGTAACTACGCACATTCAGTACTTC. Translating gives CSAPRDVTTHIQYF. The chain recombines TRBV20-1 with TRBJ2-7, with D perhaps matching TRBD1 or TRBD2 (5 bases each). The J call is doubtful: the DNA matches TRBJ2-4 better. This CDR3 comprises 14 residues. Germline V gene lookup returns CDR1 DFQATT and CDR2 SNEGSKA (reference sequence).

The chain combines TRBV4-2 with TRBJ2-7; TRBD2 aligns across 8 bases. This CDR3 contains 15 residues. In germline, CDR1 is LGHNA, CDR2 YNFKEQ. With V trimmed by 0 bases and J by 2 bases, 3 bases remained unmatched. The CDR3 DNA sequence: TGTGCCAGCAGCCAAGAAATAGCGGGAACCTACGAGCAGTACTTC. Protein sequence: CASSQEIAGTYEQYF.